These T cell receptor beta chains were read from a single sample in a study of CD8+CD57+ T cells in acquired aplastic anemia. TCRdb analysed the reads with MiXCR anew, one entry per CDR3 protein. The sample shows 250,000 to 300,000 distinct CDR3 sequences, around three fifths of them seen only once. Sequencing was done on a sample of sorted CD4+, CD8+, or CD8+CD57+ T cells (not recorded which) from PBMCs. Receptors were obtained from a human donor with severe aplastic anemia or a healthy control (not recorded which). CDR3s include the opening cysteine and the closing phenylalanine or tryptophan. Each record gives: D gene, J gene, V gene, clone size, CDR3 protein, CDR3 DNA. The D gene is left open where the match is weak. Size values are once, few and many counts, or a class for expanded clones, and some rows have none.

>.|TRBJ1-5|TRBV2|.
CASSERRDGRFQPQHF
TGTGCCAGCAGTGAACGCCGGGACGGGCGTTTTCAGCCCCAGCATTTT
>TRBD1|TRBJ1-2|TRBV24-1|.
CATGDIMTGWDGYTF
TGTGCCACCGGTGACATAATGACAGGGTGGGATGGCTACACCTTC
>.|TRBJ2-1|TRBV20-1|.
CSATPGSYNEQFF
TGCAGTGCTACCCCCGGCTCCTACAATGAGCAGTTCTTC
>.|TRBJ1-2|TRBV7-2|.
CASSLVGGIYGYTF
TGTGCCAGCAGCTTAGTCGGAGGGATCTATGGCTACACCTTC
>.|TRBJ1-1|TRBV7-2|once
CASSQSRWTDNTEAFF
TGTGCCAGCAGCCAAAGCCGCTGGACAGATAACACTGAAGCTTTCTTT
>.|TRBJ2-3|TRBV9|.
CASSSEGKGTQYF
TGTGCCAGCAGCTCAGAGGGAAAGGGTACGCAGTATTTT
>TRBD1|TRBJ2-7|TRBV11-1|few
CASSQPGQVHEQYF
TGTGCCAGCAGCCAACCGGGACAGGTCCACGAGCAGTACTTC
>.|TRBJ2-1|TRBV10-3|once
CAISEIRSQGAYNEQFF
TGTGCCATCAGTGAGATCCGGAGCCAGGGTGCCTACAATGAGCAGTTCTTC
>.|TRBJ2-1|TRBV24-1|once
CATSDVERDNNEQFF
TGTGCCACCAGTGATGTGGAAAGGGACAACAATGAGCAGTTCTTC
>TRBD1|TRBJ2-6|TRBV7-8|few
CASSLRQGVWGANVLTF
TGTGCCAGCAGCTTGAGACAGGGGGTTTGGGGGGCCAACGTCCTGACTTTC
>TRBD2|TRBJ2-1|TRBV19|.
CASSFGLDEQFF
TGTGCCAGTAGTTTCGGACTAGATGAGCAGTTCTTC
>.|TRBJ2-7|TRBV6-5|many
CASSYGPGLYEQYF
TGTGCCAGCAGTTACGGGCCCGGACTCTACGAGCAGTACTTC
>TRBD1|TRBJ2-4|TRBV6-4|.
CASSKDRAEDIQYF
TGTGCCAGCAGTAAGGACAGGGCAGAAGACATTCAGTACTTC
>.|TRBJ1-5|TRBV24-1|few
CATSDGTSNQPQHF
TGTGCCACCAGTGACGGGACTAGCAATCAGCCCCAGCATTTT
>TRBD1|TRBJ2-1|TRBV2|.
CASRTGGRNEQFF
TGTGCCAGCCGGACAGGGGGGAGGAATGAGCAGTTCTTC
>.|TRBJ2-3|TRBV9|once
CASSVVAGRGYYNEQYF
TGTGCCAGCAGCGTAGTGGCGGGACGGGGGTACTACAATGAGCAGTATTTT
>.|TRBJ1-5|TRBV5-1|.
CASSLDQGPDQPQHF
TGCGCCAGCAGCTTGGATCAGGGGCCCGATCAGCCCCAGCATTTT
>.|TRBJ2-5|TRBV2|.
CASREVASRTQYF
TGTGCCAGCAGGGAAGTGGCTTCTCGGACCCAGTACTTC
>.|TRBJ2-7|TRBV9|many
CASSANVGIVEQYF
TGTGCCAGCAGCGCCAACGTTGGCATAGTGGAGCAGTACTTC
>TRBD1|TRBJ1-2|TRBV27|.
CASSRRTIGTVAPYGYTF
TGTGCCAGCAGTCGTCGAACAATCGGGACAGTGGCCCCTTATGGCTACACCTTC
>TRBD2|TRBJ2-7|TRBV7-9|.
CASSEGLGGSYEQYF
TGTGCCAGCAGTGAGGGGCTGGGGGGGTCCTACGAGCAGTACTTC
>.|TRBJ1-3|TRBV14|few
CASSALGGNTIYF
TGTGCCAGCAGCGCCCTCGGTGGAAACACCATATATTTT